The next 21 T cell receptor beta chains were all read from a single sample in a study of CD8 T cells in ankylosing spondylitis. The antigens for these receptors are not known. TCRdb redid the calling of the 5' RACE reads with MiXCR, one entry per CDR3 protein. The sample carries about 750,000 distinct CDR3 sequences, under 20% recorded once. Whole-study results and caveats: Roughly eight highly homologous variants made up a TCR beta motif that seemed to typify ankylosing spondylitis blood.

The sequencing sample was made of blood, either unsorted or a sorted T cell fraction (not recorded which). All receptors derive from a male donor with ankylosing spondylitis.

The rearrangement links TRBV10-3 to TRBJ2-7; the D gene could be TRBD1 or TRBD2 (5 bases each). V was clipped by 6 bases and J by 2 bases, with 17 bases between them. The CDR3 sequence is 15 residues long. CDR1 is ENHRY, CDR2 SYGVKD, per germline. The CDR3 sequence is CAISSPGRGTYEQYF. For the CDR3, the DNA is TGTGCCATCAGCTCACCGGGACGTGGGACCTACGAGCAGTACTTC.

The rearrangement links TRBV20-1 to TRBJ2-2; 8 bases are shared with TRBD1. CDR1 is DFQATT and CDR2 is SNEGSKA in the germline V gene (reference sequence). The CDR3 is made up of 13 amino acids. V lost 3 bases and J lost 5; bases outside the gene matches: 2. CDR3 in DNA: TGCAGTGCTAGGGACAGGGCGACCGGGGAGCTGTTTTTT. This translates into CSARDRATGELFF.

This clonotype showed up many times. The chain joins TRBV10-3 to TRBJ1-1; D uncertain. Deletions cut 3 bases from V and 1 base from J, with 9 bases between. The CDR3 contains 14 residues. Germline V CDR1 and CDR2: ENHRY, SYGVKD. DNA for the CDR3: TGTGCCATCAGTGATAGAATGTCGAACACTGAAGCTTTCTTT. Translating gives CAISDRMSNTEAFF.

The chain joins TRBV7-9 to TRBJ2-5; 11 bases agree with TRBD2. This CDR3 contains 15 residues. Germline CDR1 is SEHNR and CDR2 is FQNEAQ (reference sequence). J lost 4 bases, V lost 5 bases, and 6 bases had no gene match. DNA of the CDR3: TGTGCCAGCAGCCCTGGACTAGCGGGTGCAGAGACCCAGTACTTC. This sequence encodes CASSPGLAGAETQYF.

This chain links TRBV7-8 with TRBJ1-4; 7 bases fit TRBD1. The CDR3 has 14 residues. V dropped 5 bases and J dropped 8; count of bases not matched to a gene: 8. Germline CDR1 SGHVS, CDR2 FQNEAQ. CDR3 protein: CASSVTTRGEKLFF. As DNA, the CDR3 is TGTGCCAGCAGCGTCACCACCAGGGGGGAAAAACTGTTTTTT.

The V call is TRBV4-1, the J call TRBJ2-2; weak D call: TRBD2 (5 bases). The CDR3 has 15 residues. Germline CDR1 MGHRA, CDR2 YSYEKL. V was cut by 4 bases and J by 0 bases, with 9 bases left in between. The CDR3 spells CASSREGSNTGELFF. CDR3 bases: TGCGCCAGCAGCCGTGAGGGTTCGAACACCGGGGAGCTGTTTTTT.

This clonotype came up a few times. The chain carries TRBV4-3 and TRBJ1-2, with 8 bases matching TRBD1. Per the germline V gene, CDR1 is LGHNA and CDR2 is YSLEER. V shed 0 bases, J shed 8 bases, and the junction held 11 bases outside the gene matches. The CDR3 is made up of 16 amino acids. The CDR3 loop is CASSQDLRQGAQGYTF. The CDR3 DNA follows: TGCGCCAGCAGCCAAGATTTGAGGCAGGGGGCGCAGGGCTACACCTTC.

Only a few counts were recorded for this clonotype. V is TRBV29-1 and J is TRBJ2-7, with D perhaps being TRBD1 or TRBD2 (5 bases each). Germline loops: CDR1 SQVTM, CDR2 ANQGSEA. This CDR3 is 11 amino acids long. V lost 7 bases, J lost 4 bases, and 11 bases lay in between. CDR3 region: CSAARGYEQYF. The CDR3, as DNA: TGCAGCGCCGCGAGGGGATACGAGCAGTACTTC.

There are a few counts of this clonotype. The chain carries TRBV20-1 and TRBJ2-7; perhaps D is TRBD1 or TRBD2 (5 bases each). The germline CDR1 and CDR2 sequences are DFQATT and SNEGSKA (reference sequence). CDR3 length equals 15 residues. V was pared by 0 bases and J by 2 bases, with 14 bases between. CDR3 nucleotides: TGCAGTGCTAGAGATCTGGGGACGGACACCTACGAGCAGTACTTC. Its translation is CSARDLGTDTYEQYF.

This sequence joins TRBV20-1 and TRBJ2-7, with TRBD2 identical over 9 bases. V was clipped by 0 bases and J by 2 bases; unmatched bases: 5. This CDR3 contains 15 residues. Looked up from germline, CDR1 is DFQATT and CDR2 is SNEGSKA (reference sequence). CDR3 region: CSARDLLAGPYEQYF. The CDR3 nucleotides are TGCAGTGCTAGAGACCTCCTAGCGGGGCCCTACGAGCAGTACTTC.

CDR3 in DNA: TGTGCCAGCAGGGATTGGCATGAGCAGTTCTTC. This sequence encodes CASRDWHEQFF. The chain is built from TRBV6-2 or TRBV6-3 and TRBJ2-1, with D unclear. The CDR3 contains 11 residues. Germline V CDR1 and CDR2: MNHEY, SVGEGT. With 6 bases removed from V and 8 bases from J, the gap between germline ends came to 8 bases.

This clonotype was observed many times. A read error may produce the germline difference seen at one junction end. V is TRBV5-1 and J is TRBJ2-1; maybe TRBD1 (6 bases). From germline, CDR1 is SGHRS and CDR2 YFSETQ. The CDR3 consists of 14 residues. CDR3 sequence reads: CASSLAQGYNEQFF. The DNA for the CDR3 is TGTGCCAGCAGTTTAGCCCAGGGGTACAATGAGCAGTTCTTC.

The rearrangement uses TRBV12-3 or TRBV12-4 and TRBJ2-7, with 8 bases that match TRBD1. The CDR3 runs to 15 residues. With V trimmed by 4 bases and J by 6 bases, 11 bases remained unmatched. The CDR3 DNA follows: TGTGCCAGCAGTTCCTTGGGGGGACAGGCCGCCGAGCAGTACTTC. Translated, it gives CASSSLGGQAAEQYF.

The rearrangement joins TRBV19 to TRBJ2-1; D is unresolved. The CDR3 length is 13 residues. CDR1 and CDR2 (germline): LNHDA, SQIVND (reference sequence). V lost 3 bases to trimming and J lost 5 bases, with 8 bases between them. The CDR3 region is CASSIFGNNEQFF. The CDR3 DNA follows: TGTGCCAGTAGTATTTTTGGGAACAATGAGCAGTTCTTC.

The V gene is TRBV4-1, the J gene TRBJ1-2, with D unclear. Germline V gene lookup returns CDR1 MGHRA and CDR2 YSYEKL. Trimming removed 0 bases from V and 7 bases from J, with 12 bases in between. The CDR3 loop spans 14 amino acids. In nucleotides, the CDR3 is TGCGCCAGCAGCCAAGAAGGCAGGTTCGGTGGCTACACCTTC. Protein sequence: CASSQEGRFGGYTF.

This rearrangement joins TRBV5-5 to TRBJ2-1, with a possible D match to TRBD2 (6 bases). V lost 0 bases, J lost 2 bases, and 15 bases lay in between. The V gene's germline CDR1 is SGHKS and CDR2 YYEKEE (reference sequence). This CDR3 has 17 residues. CDR3 sequence (DNA): TGTGCCAGCAGCTTGGCCGGGAGACCCCTCCCCTACAATGAGCAGTTCTTC. Protein product: CASSLAGRPLPYNEQFF.

The chain joins TRBV6-2 or TRBV6-3 to TRBJ1-6, with D possibly TRBD1 on 5 matching bases. This CDR3 contains 16 residues. Germline V gives CDR1 MNHEY, CDR2 SVGEGT. V was shortened by 5 bases and J by 8 bases, with 19 bases between the two germline ends. The CDR3 DNA sequence: TGTGCCAGCAGTCTGACAGCAGAGAAAAGTTATTCACCCCTCCACTTT. The encoded protein is CASSLTAEKSYSPLHF.

This clonotype was observed a handful of times. The chain recombines TRBV24-1 with TRBJ2-3; 9 bases are a match to TRBD2. V shed 3 bases and J 2 bases; nucleotides not matched to a gene: 8. This CDR3 is built from 17 residues. Germline CDR1 reads KGHDR; CDR2 reads SFDVKD. CDR3 protein: CATSDRPRGGVTDTQYF. As DNA, the CDR3 is TGTGCCACCAGTGATCGCCCCCGCGGGGGGGTCACAGATACGCAGTATTTT.

V is TRBV4-1 and J is TRBJ2-1, with D perhaps TRBD1 (6 bases). Trimming stripped 3 bases from V and 7 bases from J, with 10 bases between. CDR3 length: 13 amino acids. From germline, CDR1 is MGHRA and CDR2 YSYEKL. As DNA, the CDR3 is TGCGCCAGCAGCCACCTCCAGGGGAATGAGCAGTTCTTC. Amino acids: CASSHLQGNEQFF.

The chain couples TRBV12-3 or TRBV12-4 to TRBJ2-6, with 8 bases lining up with TRBD1. CDR3 length equals 15 residues. V lost 5 bases, J lost 2 bases, and 2 bases stayed unmatched. CDR3 sequence reads: CASSRQGPGANVLTF. CDR3 nucleotides: TGTGCCAGCAGTCGACAGGGGCCTGGGGCCAACGTCCTGACTTTC.

This clonotype turned up a few times. The gene calls are TRBV16 and TRBJ2-7; D is unclear. Germline CDR1 reads KGHSY; CDR2 reads FQNENV. There are 13 residues in the CDR3. Deletions cut 0 bases from V and 3 bases from J, with 6 bases between. The CDR3 region is CASSQSTYYEQYF. The CDR3, as DNA: TGTGCCAGCAGCCAATCGACATACTACGAGCAGTACTTC.